This T cell receptor beta chain emerged from a study of memory CD4+ T cells and cytomegalovirus serostatus. Single viable CD3+CD4+CD8-CD45RO+ cells were sorted as the memory CD4+ T cells. Donors' CMV status reflects serum IgG against pp150, pp28, p38, p52. The CDR3 runs to 11 residues. From germline, CDR1 is DFQATT and CDR2 SNEGSKA (reference sequence). Repertoires were generated with immunoSEQ multiplex PCR, while TCRdb's copy carries only in-frame clones and drops some. In the table there are approximately 60,000 clones, 80% to 85% of which are singletons. V gene TRBV20-1 combines with J gene TRBJ2-1; 7 positions match TRBD2. This clonotype originated in an adult in good health and CMV-seronegative. Sequencing input: memory CD4+ T cells from blood. The CDR3 here is CAGRGGDEQFF. The CDR3 DNA sequence: TGCGCTGGGAGGGGTGGGGATGAGCAGTTCTTC.